This T cell receptor (beta chain) was sequenced for a study of cytomegalovirus exposure and HLA in healthy donors. Study-wide results and limits: A highly shared variant cluster was judged a likely technical artifact. In a later analysis, TCR beta V- and J-gene trimming showed a link to a missense DCLRE1C variant. One later analysis reportedly identified an Asian-associated ancestry cluster that showed fewer N-insertions than the approximately 700-donor mean.

The PCR had 60 Vbeta and 13 Jbeta primers. TCRdb keeps only in-frame clones here, not all; method: immunoSEQ multiplex PCR. The sample has tens of thousands of clones; 72% are singletons. This clone occurred a few times. Its antigen is unidentified. This CDR3 contains 14 residues. Trimming took 6 bases from V and 1 from J, leaving 11 bases between them. The germline V gene has CDR1 SGHTA and CDR2 FQGTGA. The material sequenced was PBMCs. This chain uses TRBV7-3 with TRBJ2-3; the D gene is possibly TRBD2 (7 bases). The TCR originated in a woman aged 40 to 50 in good health and CMV-seropositive. The CDR3 region is CASSSGGRTDTQYF. In nucleotides, the CDR3 is TGTGCCAGCAGTTCGGGGGGCCGCACAGATACGCAGTATTTT.